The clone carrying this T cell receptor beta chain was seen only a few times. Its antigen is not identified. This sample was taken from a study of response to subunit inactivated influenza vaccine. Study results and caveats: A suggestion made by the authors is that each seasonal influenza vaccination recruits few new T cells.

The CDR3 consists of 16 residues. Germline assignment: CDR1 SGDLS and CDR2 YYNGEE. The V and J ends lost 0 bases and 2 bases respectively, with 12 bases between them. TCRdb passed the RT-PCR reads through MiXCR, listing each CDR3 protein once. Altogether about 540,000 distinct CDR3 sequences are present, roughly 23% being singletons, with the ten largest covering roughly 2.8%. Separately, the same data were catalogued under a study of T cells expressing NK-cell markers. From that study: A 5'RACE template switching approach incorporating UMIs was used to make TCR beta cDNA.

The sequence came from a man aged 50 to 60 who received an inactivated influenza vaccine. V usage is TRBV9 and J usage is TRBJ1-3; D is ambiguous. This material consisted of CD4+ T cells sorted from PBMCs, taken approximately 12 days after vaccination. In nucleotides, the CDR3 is TGTGCCAGCAGCGTAGTCTACGGCGGAACTGGAAACACCATATATTTT. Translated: CASSVVYGGTGNTIYF.